A single sample gave rise to the 4 T cell receptor beta chains below, sequenced in a study of Ad26.COV2.S vaccination and SARS-CoV-2 variants. Indicated treatment: around 19 received Ad26.COV2.S at low or high dose, single or two shots; roughly five received placebo; per-sample allocation not given. Vaccine and placebo recipients were sampled on day 63 after the first injection. Sequenced by immunoSEQ multiplex PCR; TCRdb stores in-frame clones only, minus some. Among fewer than 400,000 clones listed, roughly nine tenths were seen once. The starting material was peripheral blood, obtained in a trial of Ad26.COV2.S vaccine versus placebo. These receptors were obtained from a person between 18 and 59 years old who received the Ad26.COV2.S COVID-19 vaccine or a placebo.

The sample holds one count of this clone. Relative to the germline gene, one junction end is altered; a read error may explain this. The chain combines TRBV9 with TRBJ2-7; 10 bases match TRBD1. CDR1 and CDR2 (germline): SGDLS, YYNGEE. The CDR3 is 14 amino acids. The CDR3 DNA sequence: TGTGCCAGCAGCGTAGGGGACAGGGGCATCGAGCAGTATTTC. Encoded protein: CASSVGDRGIEQYF.

The sample holds one count of this clone. The chain uses TRBV28 and TRBJ1-4; no reliable D call. Germline V CDR1 and CDR2: MDHEN, SYDVKM. The ends were cut back, 7 bases at V and 6 bases at J, with 18 bases in the middle. There are 15 residues in the CDR3. The CDR3 spells CASTQTGRFDEKLFF. In DNA, the CDR3 is TGTGCCAGCACTCAAACCGGCAGATTCGATGAAAAACTGTTTTTT.

This sequence joins TRBV6-5 and TRBJ1-2; a weak D match, TRBD1 (5 bases). V was pared by 5 bases and J by 6 bases, with 10 bases between. CDR3 size: 12 residues. CDR1 is MNHEY, CDR2 SVGAGI, per germline. In nucleotides, the CDR3 is TGTGCCAGCAGTAGGGACGGTAATGGCTACACCTTC. Protein sequence: CASSRDGNGYTF.

The V gene is TRBV29-1, the J gene TRBJ2-2; TRBD2 matches at 13 bases. V shed 6 bases, J shed 0 bases, and the junction held 4 bases outside the gene matches. Germline CDR1 is SQVTM and CDR2 is ANQGSEA. There are 16 residues in the CDR3. The CDR3 region is CSVLLAGGTNTGELFF. DNA for the CDR3: TGCAGCGTCTTACTAGCGGGGGGGACGAACACCGGGGAGCTGTTTTTT.